This TCR beta chain is from a study of T cell responses to AZD1222 COVID-19 vaccine. For the study at large: Second-dose intervals of approximately 4 or approximately 12 weeks were pooled. Study-wide findings and caveats: Females made up more of the donors, who were largely white British, and clonal diversity may have come out too low. The study found vaccine-associated CD4 TCRs spanning spike, dominant at 160-218 and 743-854.

The length of the CDR3 is 17 residues. Germline V gives CDR1 MNHNS, CDR2 SASEGT. V was pared by 3 bases and J by 7 bases, with 16 bases of the junction left unmatched. As concerns this clone: The antigen is unknown.

Measured with immunoSEQ multiplex PCR; TCRdb has only the in-frame clones, and not every one. The table shows some 130,000 clones, with 85% to 90% occurring only once. Source: peripheral blood, taken on day 0 of AZD1222 vaccination. The receptor's source is an adult in good health. The rearrangement links TRBV6-1 to TRBJ2-7, with TRBD2 matching 9 bases. The CDR3 DNA follows: TGTGCCAGCAGTGATGGTGTGACTAGCGGTCCCCGAGCGGAGCAGTACTTC. Protein: CASSDGVTSGPRAEQYF.